Below, 26 T cell receptor beta chains from the same sample are listed, as sequenced in a study of tumor-infiltrating lymphocytes in primary liver carcinoma (dated by TCRdb to about 2017). Total RNA and DNA were co-extracted from 20-30 mg of bulk tissue with the AllPrep DNA/RNA mini kit, without cell sorting. The instrument given in TCRdb is Illumina HiSeq 2500. TCRbeta-specific cDNA was reverse-transcribed from about 500 ng total RNA using a constant-region primer and ProtoScript II reverse transcriptase. TCRbeta libraries were built with three nested multiplex PCR rounds, a slightly modified ARM-PCR procedure. Multiplex TRBV1-TRBV30 forward primers and a Cbeta reverse primer were used in the first two PCR rounds, each of which was run for around 9 cycles. TCRdb itself trimmed the public reads at Q25 with fastp, ran MiXCR and retained productive beta chains. Every distinct CDR3 protein forms one entry, paired with its most common genes and DNA. A total of 80,000 to 100,000 distinct CDR3 sequences appear in this sample, around 68% of them only once. The top ten hold approximately 30% of the sample.

Sequenced sample: tumor-adjacent normal liver tissue. All receptors come from a man between 35 and 55 years old with primary liver carcinoma and hepatitis B virus infection.

To note about this clonotype: Possible read error: a much larger clone is one base away. This chain connects TRBV12-3 or TRBV12-4 to TRBJ2-3; weak D call: TRBD1 (6 bases). V was shortened by 4 bases and J by 1 base, with 15 bases between the two germline ends. The CDR3 spans 16 residues. The CDR3 DNA reads as TGTGCCAGCAGTTGGCCCACAGGGTATGGCACAGATACGCAGTATTTT. Its protein is CASSWPTGYGTDTQYF.

This clonotype occurred many times. The chain joins TRBV30 to TRBJ1-1, with D perhaps matching TRBD1 (5 bases). CDR1 and CDR2 from the germline V gene are GTSNPN and SVGIG (reference sequence). V was clipped by 0 bases and J by 6 bases, with 8 bases between them. The CDR3 contains 12 residues. CDR3 DNA sequence: TGTGCCTGGAGTGTACTGGGACCTGAAGCTTTCTTT. Its protein product is CAWSVLGPEAFF.

The rearrangement joins TRBV7-9 to TRBJ2-7, with D unresolved. Germline CDR1 is SEHNR and CDR2 is FQNEAQ (reference sequence). Trimming removed 4 bases at V and 2 bases at J, with 12 bases between. The length of the CDR3 is 14 residues. CDR3: CASSSSAFTYEQYF. The CDR3 DNA follows: TGTGCCAGCAGCTCTTCGGCCTTTACCTACGAGCAGTACTTC.

The gene calls are TRBV29-1 and TRBJ2-7, with a tentative D call TRBD2 (5 bases). With 4 bases removed from V and 7 bases from J, the gap between germline ends came to 11 bases. CDR1 is SQVTM and CDR2 is ANQGSEA in the germline V gene. The CDR3 extends over 11 amino acids. DNA for the CDR3: TGCAGCGTTGGCGACGGGATGGAGCAGTACTTC. Its translation is CSVGDGMEQYF.

The chain employs TRBV11-2 and TRBJ2-5; D gene uncertain. CDR1 and CDR2 from the germline V gene are SGHAT and FQNNGV. The V end was cut by 5 bases, the J end by 2 bases, with 12 bases between. The CDR3 is 14 amino acids. CDR3 protein: CASSRWNSQETQYF. The DNA for the CDR3 is TGTGCCAGCAGCCGGTGGAACTCACAAGAGACCCAGTACTTC.

This clonotype was detected many times. This chain joins TRBV6-1 and TRBJ1-5, with 10 bases aligning to TRBD1. Germline CDR1 and CDR2: MNHNS and SASEGT. The CDR3 totals 14 residues. The J segment lost 2 bases and the V segment lost 10 bases, leaving 5 bases of the junction unmatched. The CDR3 sequence: CATAGTGGNQPQHF. The DNA of the CDR3 is TGTGCCACGGCCGGGACAGGGGGCAATCAGCCCCAGCATTTT.

On this clonotype itself: One end of the junction is discordant with germline, which a read error may explain. The chain recombines TRBV7-9 with TRBJ2-1; D gene uncertain. The V gene's germline CDR1 is SEHNR and CDR2 FQNEAQ (reference sequence). The CDR3 spans 13 residues. In DNA form, the CDR3 reads TGTGCCAACACCCCCGGGCCCTACGATGAGCAGTTCTTC. Its translation is CANTPGPYDEQFF.

As regards this clonotype: Relative to the germline gene, one junction end is altered; a read error may explain this. In DNA form, the CDR3 reads TGTGCCAGCAGTCCGACTAGCGAAGGATCAGATATGCAGTATTTT. It specifies CASSPTSEGSDMQYF. This chain connects TRBV12-3 or TRBV12-4 to TRBJ2-3, with TRBD2 matching over 8 bases. The CDR3 covers 15 residues.

This clonotype has more than one count but fewer than ten. This sequence may be a read error, since a much larger clone differs from it by one base. The chain has TRBV6-6 and TRBJ1-1; D gene uncertain. Germline V CDR1 and CDR2: MNHNY, SVGAGI (reference sequence). This CDR3 is built from 14 residues. The chain's CDR3 is CASSVRGSNTGAFF. The DNA for the CDR3 is TGTGCCAGCAGTGTACGGGGTTCGAACACTGGAGCTTTCTTT.

This clonotype was detected a few times. The rearrangement uses TRBV7-3 and TRBJ2-1; a weak D match, TRBD2 (6 bases). The CDR3 extends over 13 amino acids. The germline V gene has CDR1 SGHTA and CDR2 FQGTGA. V lost 8 bases and J 2 bases, leaving 10 bases between the germline ends. DNA for the CDR3: TGTGCCAGCGGGGCGGGAACCTACAATGAGCAGTTCTTC. Its protein is CASGAGTYNEQFF.

Points on this clonotype: A much bigger clone sits one base away, suggesting this may be a read error. The rearrangement uses TRBV5-5 and TRBJ2-3, with D perhaps matching TRBD1 (6 bases). This CDR3 comprises 15 residues. The germline gives CDR1 SGHKS, CDR2 YYEKEE (reference sequence). CDR3 loop: CARSYLDRSTDTRYF. For the CDR3, the DNA is TGTGCCAGGAGCTATCTGGACAGAAGCACAGATACGCGGTATTTT.

Note on this clonotype: The CDR3 end shows no conserved phenylalanine or tryptophan, and so a read error is likely. This rearrangement joins TRBV11-2 to TRBJ2-7; D call uncertain. From germline, CDR1 is SGHAT and CDR2 FQNNGV. This CDR3 is built from 15 residues. The CDR3 DNA sequence: TGTGCCGGCAGCTCGGGTTGGGTACAAACCTACGAGCAGTACTTA. Encoded protein: CAGSSGWVQTYEQYL.

A word on this clonotype: A much larger clone differs from this one at a single base, so this may be a read error. This rearrangement joins TRBV5-4 to TRBJ2-2, with 7 nucleotides matching TRBD1. Germline trimming cut 3 bases from V and 4 bases from J; bases unmatched to any gene: 6. CDR3 length equals 15 residues. CDR1 and CDR2 (germline): SGHNT, YYREEE (reference sequence). Here the CDR3 reads CASSWDREATGELFF. The CDR3 DNA reads TGTGCCAGCAGCTGGGACAGAGAAGCCACCGGGGAGCTGTTTTTT.

With regard to this clonotype: A much more abundant neighbour one base away suggests this may be a read error. No conserved phenylalanine or tryptophan is present at the end of the CDR3, so a read error is the likely explanation. J is TRBJ2-7 and V is TRBV28, with no clear D. CDR1 is MDHEN, CDR2 SYDVKM, per germline. The CDR3 has 11 amino acids. V lost 8 bases to trimming and J lost 5 bases, with 10 bases between them. The DNA of the CDR3 is TGTGCCAGCGCCGACTGGGACGAGCAGTACATC. Its protein product is CASADWDEQYI.

This clonotype was counted a single time. Germline is not matched at one junction end, which may reflect a read error. The chain is built from TRBV11-1 and TRBJ2-7; D is ambiguous. In germline, CDR1 is SGHAT, CDR2 FQDESV (reference sequence). CDR3 length: 13 amino acids. CDR3 sequence reads: CAISLGRANEQYF. The CDR3, as DNA: TGTGCCATCAGCTTAGGCCGGGCAAACGAGCAGTACTTC. The whole variable domain, filled in from reference TRBV11-1 and TRBJ2-7, reads EAEVAQSPRYKITEKSQAVAFWCDPISGHATLYWYRQILGQGPELLVQFQDESVVDDSQLPKDRFSAERLKGVDSTLKIQPAELGDSAMYLCAISLGRANEQYFGPGTRLTVT.

Turning to this clonotype: An end of the junction differs from the germline gene, which may be a read error. The rearrangement joins TRBV29-1 to TRBJ2-2; D possibly uses TRBD1 or TRBD2 (5 bases each). The CDR3 consists of 17 residues. Germline V gene data show CDR1 as SQVTM and CDR2 as ANQGSEA. CDR3 region: CSVRGTELNSNTGELYF. The CDR3 DNA reads TGCAGCGTTAGAGGGACGGAACTAAACTCGAACACCGGGGAGCTGTATTTT.

The CDR3 spells CASSQLQGGETQYF. In DNA form, the CDR3 reads TGTGCCAGCAGCCAACTACAGGGTGGAGAGACCCAGTACTTC. The chain carries TRBV7-9 and TRBJ2-5; the D gene is possibly TRBD1 (6 bases). Germline CDR1 SEHNR, CDR2 FQNEAQ (reference sequence). There are 14 residues in the CDR3. Trimming took off 5 bases at V and 4 bases at J, with 14 bases between the two ends. The complete variable domain, with remaining parts taken from reference TRBV7-9 and TRBJ2-5, reads DTGVSQNPRHKITKRGQNVTFRCDPISEHNRLYWYRQTLGQGPEFLTYFQNEAQLEKSRLLSDRFSAERPKGSFSTLEIQRTEQGDSAMYLCASSQLQGGETQYFGPGTRLLVL.

The rearrangement uses TRBV11-2 and TRBJ2-5; no clear D. The CDR3 has 13 amino acids. Trimming pared 1 base from V and 5 bases from J, leaving 8 bases between. Germline CDR1 reads SGHAT; CDR2 reads FQNNGV. CDR3 sequence (DNA): TGTGCCAGCAGCTTAGGGCCTGAGGAGACCCAGTACTTC. Its translation is CASSLGPEETQYF.

V gene TRBV28 combines with J gene TRBJ2-7, with 11 nucleotides matching TRBD2. This CDR3 is 15 amino acids long. V gave up 6 bases and J gave up 2 bases; unmatched junction bases: 6. Per the germline V gene, CDR1 is MDHEN and CDR2 is SYDVKM. DNA of the CDR3: TGTGCCAGCAGACTGACGACTAGCGGGACCTACGAGCAGTACTTC. Translation: CASRLTTSGTYEQYF. The complete variable domain, with remaining parts taken from reference TRBV28 and TRBJ2-7, reads DVKVTQSSRYLVKRTGEKVFLECVQDMDHENMFWYRQDPGLGLRLIYFSYDVKMKEKGDIPEGYSVSREKKERFSLILESASTNQTSMYLCASRLTTSGTYEQYFGPGTRLTVT.

With regard to this clonotype: A read error may account for a junction end that differs from germline. J is TRBJ2-3 and V is TRBV28; D not resolved. CDR1 MDHEN and CDR2 SYDVKM come from the germline V gene. The CDR3 is made up of 14 amino acids. The DNA for the CDR3 is TGTGCCAGCTGCTCGGCCCTGAACACAGATATGCAGTATTTT. This sequence encodes CASCSALNTDMQYF.

About this clonotype itself: This may be a read error: a much more frequent sequence differs by one nucleotide. The V call is TRBV6-5, the J call TRBJ2-3; no definite D call. Germline V gives CDR1 MNHEY, CDR2 SVGAGI. This CDR3 is 13 amino acids long. The CDR3, as DNA: TGTGCCATCAGTAAGCCTAGGGCAGATACGCAGTATTTT. It specifies CAISKPRADTQYF.

In this sample, this clonotype turned up many times. V is TRBV29-1 and J is TRBJ2-1; 14 bases are a match to TRBD2. Per the germline V gene, CDR1 is SQVTM and CDR2 is ANQGSEA. Germline trimming cut 7 bases from V and 7 bases from J; bases unmatched to any gene: 3. The CDR3 consists of 13 residues. CDR3 DNA sequence: TGCAGCGCTGGGACTAGCGGGAGAAATGAGCAGTTCTTC. Its translation is CSAGTSGRNEQFF.

As for this clonotype: Because it lacks the conserved phenylalanine or tryptophan at the end, this CDR3 is likely a read error. This chain joins TRBV6-4 and TRBJ2-2; a weak D match, TRBD2 (5 bases). This CDR3 comprises 13 residues. The V gene lost 4 bases and the J gene lost 4 bases, with 7 bases spanning the gap. CDR1 and CDR2 (germline): MRHNA, SNTAGT. The CDR3, as DNA: TGTGCCAGCAGTGTGAGCGGCACCGGGGAGCTGTTTTAT. It yields the protein CASSVSGTGELFY.

Concerning this clonotype itself: One end of the junction does not line up with germline, which may come from a read error. CDR3 amino acids: CSVLLPGVVDMQYF. In DNA, the CDR3 is TGCAGTGTTCTTCTTCCGGGAGTGGTAGATATGCAGTATTTT. The chain links TRBV29-1 to TRBJ2-3; tentatively, D is TRBD2 (6 bases). The CDR3 consists of 14 residues. The germline CDR1 and CDR2 sequences are SQVTM and ANQGSEA.

The rearrangement links TRBV6-2 or TRBV6-3 to TRBJ1-2; D is ambiguous. V lost 3 bases to trimming and J lost 6 bases, with 11 bases between them. Germline V CDR1 and CDR2: MNHEY, SVGEGT. The CDR3 length is 13 residues. CDR3 loop: CASSYSWWDGYTF. In DNA, the CDR3 is TGTGCCAGCAGTTATTCTTGGTGGGATGGCTACACCTTC.

As regards this clonotype: A junction end diverges from the germline sequence, so it may reflect a read error. CDR3 DNA sequence: TGTGCCAGCAGTCCCACTAACGGATACAATGAGCAGTCCTTC. Encoded protein: CASSPTNGYNEQSF. The rearrangement uses TRBV6-1 and TRBJ2-1, with D unresolved. The CDR3 length is 14 residues. Looked up from germline, CDR1 is MNHNS and CDR2 is SASEGT.